This T cell receptor beta chain appears in the sequencing data of a study of regulatory T cells in long-lasting Graves disease. The V gene lost 4 bases and the J gene lost 5 bases, with 8 bases spanning the gap. The CDR3 sequence is 12 residues long. Germline V lookup: CDR1 SGHRS, CDR2 YFSETQ. TCR beta libraries were built with iRepertoire HTBI primers and Arm-PCR of CDR3 regions. Each CDR3 protein is one row after TCRdb ran MiXCR on the multiplex PCR reads. The sample carries more than 650,000 distinct CDR3 sequences, about 30% recorded once. As regards this clonotype: The antigen is undetermined.

Time point described: persistent/refractory GD, antithyroid drugs over 5 years with positive TRAb. Scientists built the TCR library using RNA that was extracted from PBMCs. Study-wide points: There were preferences for TRBV28, TRBJ1-2 and TRBJ2-5 in persistent disease. Patients with persistent disease shared around 2,700 public clonotypes, outpacing the roughly 1,000 shared by new patients.

The chain recombines TRBV5-1 with TRBJ2-3; TRBD2 might be the D (5 bases). This clonotype was obtained from a female donor with Graves disease. Sequenced here: peripheral blood mononuclear cells (PBMCs), sampled when the disease was refractory, from a patient treated with antithyroid drugs. This CDR3 reads CASSPEVDTQYF. The CDR3, as DNA: TGCGCCAGCAGCCCGGAGGTAGATACGCAGTATTTT.